The T cell receptor (beta chain) under discussion was sequenced for a study of cytotoxic CD8 clonotypes in ibrutinib-treated CLL. Deep sequencing aimed at 1 in 200,000 to 1 in 1 million T cells' resolution. Sequencing used immunoSEQ multiplex PCR; TCRdb keeps in-frame clones, though not all of them. The table has about 20,000 clones, about 68% seen once. The material was PBMCs, obtained before ibrutinib treatment. This clonotype was sampled from a human donor with chronic lymphocytic leukemia.

The CDR3 DNA follows: TGTGCCAGCAGCTCGGCCAGGGGCGGCGAGACCCAGTACTTC. Amino acids: CASSSARGGETQYF. J is TRBJ2-5 and V is TRBV5-4; D may be TRBD1 (6 bases). The CDR3 length is 14 residues. Trimming took 3 bases from V and 5 from J, leaving 14 bases between them. The germline CDR1 and CDR2 sequences are SGHNT and YYREEE (reference sequence).